The 25 T cell receptor beta chains below were found in one sample sequenced in a study of blood T cell repertoires in COVID-19. Sequencing was performed with immunoSEQ multiplex PCR; in TCRdb, only in-frame clones are kept and a portion is missing. The sample carries more than 90,000 clones, 70% to 80% recorded once. The sequenced sample was peripheral blood. The source of these receptors is a man in his 70s with acute or convalescent COVID-19.

J is TRBJ1-2 and V is TRBV4-2; 7 nucleotides align to TRBD1. This CDR3 contains 15 residues. With 0 bases clipped from V and 6 bases from J, the junction kept 7 bases outside the gene matches. Per germline, CDR1 LGHNA and CDR2 YNFKEQ. The CDR3 nucleotides are TGTGCCAGCAGCCAAGATCGAGAACAGGGGAATGGCTACACCTTC. Its protein product is CASSQDREQGNGYTF.

This clone came up a few times. V is TRBV11-1 and J is TRBJ2-7; tentatively, D is TRBD1 (5 bases). There are 14 residues in the CDR3. CDR1 SGHAT and CDR2 FQDESV come from the germline V gene (reference sequence). The V gene lost 0 bases and the J gene lost 0 bases, with 6 bases spanning the gap. DNA of the CDR3: TGTGCCAGCAGCTTAGCAGGGGACTCCTACGAGCAGTACTTC. It is translated as CASSLAGDSYEQYF.

The rearrangement uses TRBV4-3 and TRBJ2-7; the match to TRBD1 covers 8 bases. Per the germline V gene, CDR1 is LGHNA and CDR2 is YSLEER. The CDR3 covers 18 residues. The ends lost 0 bases at V and 3 bases at J; junction bases unmatched: 13. The DNA of the CDR3 is TGCGCCAGCAGCCAAGATCGGGATGGGACAGGCTATCACTACGAGCAGTACTTC. This sequence encodes CASSQDRDGTGYHYEQYF.

This clone was counted only a few times. The chain is built from TRBV5-6 and TRBJ1-2, with 11 bases lining up with TRBD1. Germline values: CDR1 SGHDT, CDR2 YYEEEE. This CDR3 has 13 amino acids. The V gene end was trimmed by 4 bases and the J gene end by 7 bases; junction bases not matched to a gene: 3. CDR3 DNA: TGTGCCAGCAGCCGGGGACAGGGGGTTGGCTACACCTTC. Translating gives CASSRGQGVGYTF.

The chain has TRBV10-3 and TRBJ1-6, with no clear D. The germline V gene has CDR1 ENHRY and CDR2 SYGVKD. The length of the CDR3 is 15 residues. Trimming took 7 bases from V and 0 from J, leaving 10 bases between them. The CDR3 reads CAIISRSSYNSPLHF. The CDR3 region has the DNA TGTGCCATCATATCCCGTAGCTCCTATAATTCACCCCTCCACTTT.

The chain has TRBV19 and TRBJ1-3; tentatively, D is TRBD1 (5 bases). CDR1 is LNHDA, CDR2 SQIVND, per germline (reference sequence). V was cut by 3 bases and J by 5 bases, with 11 bases left in between. The CDR3 runs to 14 residues. Here the CDR3 DNA reads TGTGCCAGTAGTATCCCTCAGGGCAGAAACACCATATATTTT. Its protein is CASSIPQGRNTIYF.

V usage is TRBV6-6 and J usage is TRBJ1-5, with 7 bases identical to TRBD1. V was pared by 5 bases and J by 1 base, with 2 bases of the junction left unmatched. The V gene's germline CDR1 is MNHNY and CDR2 SVGAGI (reference sequence). The CDR3 is 14 amino acids. The CDR3 spells CASSTGVSNQPQHF. CDR3 coding DNA: TGTGCCAGCAGTACAGGGGTGAGCAATCAGCCCCAGCATTTT.

The chain recombines TRBV18 with TRBJ2-4; D uncertain. Per the germline V gene, CDR1 is KGHSH and CDR2 is LQKENI. The V and J ends lost 0 bases and 0 bases respectively, with 12 bases between them. The CDR3 is 17 amino acids. Here the CDR3 reads CASSPPPQTLAKNIQYF. In nucleotides, the CDR3 is TGTGCCAGCTCACCACCGCCCCAGACTTTAGCCAAAAACATTCAGTACTTC.

The chain uses TRBV19 and TRBJ2-7, with D possibly being TRBD1 (6 bases). The CDR3 loop spans 14 amino acids. V lost 4 bases to trimming and J lost 3 bases, with 13 bases between them. Germline V gives CDR1 LNHDA, CDR2 SQIVND (reference sequence). In DNA form, the CDR3 reads TGTGCCAGTAGTAATTGGGACACCGTCTACGAGCAGTACTTC. As protein: CASSNWDTVYEQYF.

The sample holds a few counts of this clone. J is TRBJ2-1 and V is TRBV25-1, with 9 bases fitting TRBD2. This CDR3 is built from 17 residues. The germline V gene has CDR1 MGHDK and CDR2 SYGVNS. J lost 3 bases, V lost 5 bases, and 11 bases had no gene match. For the CDR3, the DNA is TGTGCCAGCAGTTCCTTCCGAGCGGGAGGAATCTACAATGAGCAGTTCTTC. This encodes CASSSFRAGGIYNEQFF. Based on the CDR3 plus reference TRBV25-1 and TRBJ2-1, the full variable domain is EADIYQTPRYLVIGTGKKITLECSQTMGHDKMYWYQQDPGMELHLIHYSYGVNSTEKGDLSSESTVSRIRTEHFPLTLESARPSHTSQYLCASSSFRAGGIYNEQFFGPGTRLTVL.

J is TRBJ1-2 and V is TRBV25-1, with 8 bases aligning to TRBD1. From germline, CDR1 is MGHDK and CDR2 SYGVNS. The CDR3 loop spans 12 amino acids. The ends lost 10 bases at V and 4 bases at J; junction bases unmatched: 5. CDR3 in amino acids: CATRTGTYGYTF. In DNA, the CDR3 is TGTGCCACCCGGACAGGGACCTATGGCTACACCTTC.

The chain combines TRBV7-2 with TRBJ2-2; D is possibly TRBD1 (6 bases). Between the trimmed V and J ends, which lost 7 bases and 4 bases, there was a span of 13 bases. The CDR3 is made up of 14 amino acids. Germline V gene data show CDR1 as SGHTA and CDR2 as FQGNSA. CDR3 protein: CASMGAGGTGELFF. CDR3 DNA sequence: TGTGCCAGCATGGGGGCGGGCGGCACCGGGGAGCTGTTTTTT.

This clone was detected only once. The J gene is TRBJ1-4, the V gene TRBV2; D possibly corresponds to TRBD1 (5 bases). Trimming cost V 4 bases and J 3 bases, with 9 bases left between them. Germline V CDR1 and CDR2: SNHLY, FYNNEI. The CDR3 has 14 amino acids. The CDR3 bases are TGTGCCAGCAGTGTTTGGGGGGCTAATGAAAAACTGTTTTTT. It translates to CASSVWGANEKLFF.

V is TRBV2 and J is TRBJ2-3; TRBD1 might be the D (6 bases). Germline values: CDR1 SNHLY, CDR2 FYNNEI. This CDR3 region has 15 residues. Trimming left V 6 bases short and J 2 bases short, with 15 bases between. The CDR3 coding sequence is TGTGCCAGCAGGCTACAGGGTGATGACACAGATACGCAGTATTTT. It encodes CASRLQGDDTDTQYF.

The CDR3 loop is CASSPGQGIFGELFF. The CDR3 DNA follows: TGCGCCAGCAGCCCCGGACAGGGTATATTCGGGGAGCTGTTTTTT. The genes are TRBV5-1 and TRBJ2-2; 8 bases are a match to TRBD1. The CDR3 runs 15 residues. Germline V gene data show CDR1 as SGHRS and CDR2 as YFSETQ. Trimming at V came to 4 bases and at J to 7 bases, leaving 9 bases not matched to a gene.

V gene TRBV6-5 combines with J gene TRBJ2-2, with D possibly TRBD1 on 5 matching bases. CDR3 length: 16 amino acids. The ends were cut back, 0 bases at V and 4 bases at J, with 12 bases in the middle. Germline CDR1 and CDR2: MNHEY and SVGAGI. The CDR3 sequence is CASSYSTGPPTGELFF. CDR3 sequence (DNA): TGTGCCAGCAGTTACTCTACAGGACCTCCCACCGGGGAGCTGTTTTTT.

This clone has a single count. This chain joins TRBV13 and TRBJ2-2; a possible D gene is TRBD2 (5 bases). Trimming took 1 base from V and 5 from J, leaving 8 bases between them. The CDR3 extends over 14 amino acids. The V gene's germline CDR1 is PRHDT and CDR2 FYEKMQ (reference sequence). The CDR3 loop is CASSLVPGTGELFF. The CDR3 DNA reads TGTGCCAGCAGCTTAGTTCCGGGGACCGGGGAGCTGTTTTTT.

V gene TRBV6-5 combines with J gene TRBJ2-7; D is possibly TRBD1 (5 bases). Trimming pared 5 bases from V and 6 bases from J, leaving 17 bases between. The V gene's germline CDR1 is MNHEY and CDR2 SVGAGI. The CDR3 is made up of 14 amino acids. This chain's CDR3 is CASSPPGPMAEQYF. The CDR3 coding sequence is TGTGCCAGCAGTCCCCCAGGGCCTATGGCCGAGCAGTACTTC.

This chain connects TRBV5-1 to TRBJ1-1; 7 positions agree with TRBD1. The junction had 9 bases not matched to a gene; V was cut back by 4 bases and J by 0 bases. The CDR3 is made up of 16 amino acids. Germline CDR1 and CDR2: SGHRS and YFSETQ. DNA for the CDR3: TGCGCCAGCAGCGTTCGACAGGGCATCATGAACACTGAAGCTTTCTTT. Protein product: CASSVRQGIMNTEAFF.

In this sample, this clone turned up a few times. The rearrangement links TRBV6-5 to TRBJ1-1; TRBD1 agrees at 8 bases. Losses at the gene ends were 3 bases for V and 2 bases for J; bases not matched to a gene: 5. The CDR3 loop spans 15 amino acids. CDR1 is MNHEY, CDR2 SVGAGI, per germline. The CDR3 DNA reads TGTGCCAGCAGTTATAACAGGGGGATAAACACTGAAGCTTTCTTT. Encoded protein: CASSYNRGINTEAFF.

The chain joins TRBV2 to TRBJ1-2, with D hard to call. The V end was cut by 4 bases, the J end by 3 bases, with 6 bases between. Germline V gene lookup returns CDR1 SNHLY and CDR2 FYNNEI. The CDR3 is made up of 12 amino acids. As DNA, the CDR3 is TGTGCCAGCAGTGCAATAGACTATGGCTACACCTTC. It encodes CASSAIDYGYTF.

The chain recombines TRBV27 with TRBJ2-1, with 12 bases lining up with TRBD2. CDR1 is MNHEY, CDR2 SMNVEV, per germline (reference sequence). The CDR3 length is 16 residues. Trimming at V came to 5 bases and at J to 7 bases, leaving 9 bases not matched to a gene. CDR3 amino acids: CASSLLLAGGPNEQFF. In DNA, the CDR3 is TGTGCCAGCAGTCTCCTCCTAGCGGGAGGGCCTAATGAGCAGTTCTTC.

CDR3 in DNA: TGCGCCAGCAGCCAACCGAGACAGGGGGCGGGGGAGCAGTACTTC. Translating gives CASSQPRQGAGEQYF. V usage is TRBV4-1 and J usage is TRBJ2-7; the match to TRBD1 covers 10 bases. V shed 2 bases and J 7 bases; nucleotides not matched to a gene: 8. The CDR3 contains 15 residues. Per germline, CDR1 MGHRA and CDR2 YSYEKL.

The rearrangement joins TRBV5-1 to TRBJ1-4; the match to TRBD1 covers 10 bases. Germline assignment: CDR1 SGHRS and CDR2 YFSETQ. Unmatched junction bases numbered 11, after V lost 4 bases and J lost 5 bases. The CDR3 totals 17 residues. The CDR3 is CASSPGTGVIRNEKLFF. CDR3 DNA: TGCGCCAGCAGCCCCGGGACAGGGGTTATTAGGAATGAAAAACTGTTTTTT.

This clone was seen a single time. V is TRBV9 and J is TRBJ2-7, with TRBD1 matching over 10 bases. The CDR3 is made up of 16 amino acids. Germline CDR1 and CDR2: SGDLS and YYNGEE. J gave up 6 bases and V 0 bases, and 9 bases lay outside the gene matches. The CDR3 here is CASSVAPGTGVGEQYF. For the CDR3, the DNA is TGTGCCAGCAGCGTAGCTCCCGGGACAGGGGTGGGCGAGCAGTACTTC.